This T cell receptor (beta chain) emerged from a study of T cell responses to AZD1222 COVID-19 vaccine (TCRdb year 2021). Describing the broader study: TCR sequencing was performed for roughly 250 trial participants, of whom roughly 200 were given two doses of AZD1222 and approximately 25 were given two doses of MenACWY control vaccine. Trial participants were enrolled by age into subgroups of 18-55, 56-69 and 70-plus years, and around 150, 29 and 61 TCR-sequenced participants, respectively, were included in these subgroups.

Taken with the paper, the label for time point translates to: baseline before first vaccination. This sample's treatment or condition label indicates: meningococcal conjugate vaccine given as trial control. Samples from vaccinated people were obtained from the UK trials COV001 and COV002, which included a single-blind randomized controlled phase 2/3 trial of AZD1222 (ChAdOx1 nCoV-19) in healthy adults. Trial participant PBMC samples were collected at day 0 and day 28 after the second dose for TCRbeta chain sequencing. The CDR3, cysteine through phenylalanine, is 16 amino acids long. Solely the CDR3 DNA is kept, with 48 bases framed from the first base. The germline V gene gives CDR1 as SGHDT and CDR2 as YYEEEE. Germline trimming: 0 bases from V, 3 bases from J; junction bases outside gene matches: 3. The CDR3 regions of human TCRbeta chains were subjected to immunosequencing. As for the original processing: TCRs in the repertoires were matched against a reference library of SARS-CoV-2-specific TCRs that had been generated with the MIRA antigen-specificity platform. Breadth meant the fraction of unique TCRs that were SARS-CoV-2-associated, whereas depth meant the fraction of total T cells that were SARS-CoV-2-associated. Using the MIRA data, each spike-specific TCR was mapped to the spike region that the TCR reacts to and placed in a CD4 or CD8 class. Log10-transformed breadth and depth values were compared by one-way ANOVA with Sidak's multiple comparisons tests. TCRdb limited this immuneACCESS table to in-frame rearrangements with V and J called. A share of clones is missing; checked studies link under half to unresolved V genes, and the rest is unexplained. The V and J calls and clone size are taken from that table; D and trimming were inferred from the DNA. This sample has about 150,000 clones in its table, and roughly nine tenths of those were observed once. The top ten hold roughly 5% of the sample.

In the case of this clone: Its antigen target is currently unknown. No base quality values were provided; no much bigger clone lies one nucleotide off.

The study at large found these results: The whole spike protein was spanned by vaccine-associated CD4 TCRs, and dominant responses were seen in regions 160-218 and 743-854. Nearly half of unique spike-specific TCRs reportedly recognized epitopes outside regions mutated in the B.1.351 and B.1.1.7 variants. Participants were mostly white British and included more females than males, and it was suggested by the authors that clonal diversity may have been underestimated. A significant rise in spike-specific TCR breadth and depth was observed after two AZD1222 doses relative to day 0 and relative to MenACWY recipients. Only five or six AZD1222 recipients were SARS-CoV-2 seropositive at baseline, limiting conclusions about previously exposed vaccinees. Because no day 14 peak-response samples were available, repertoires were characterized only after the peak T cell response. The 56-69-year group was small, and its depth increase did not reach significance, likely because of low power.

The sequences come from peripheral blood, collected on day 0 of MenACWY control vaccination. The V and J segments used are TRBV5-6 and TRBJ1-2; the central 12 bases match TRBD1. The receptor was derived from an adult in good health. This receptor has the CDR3 CASSLEGQGAHYGYTF. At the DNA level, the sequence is TGTGCCAGCAGCTTGGAGGGACAGGGGGCTCACTATGGCTACACCTTC.